Each of the 16 T cell receptor beta chains below was sequenced from the same sample in a study of T cells in localized non-small cell lung cancer. Generated by immunoSEQ multiplex PCR, the TCRdb table keeps only in-frame clones and is missing some. The repertoire holds roughly 25,000 clones, 88% seen once, with about an eighth in the top ten. This specimen consisted of peripheral blood, obtained before any cancer treatment. The receptors were gathered from an older female donor with stage II squamous cell lung carcinoma.

This sequence joins TRBV27 and TRBJ2-7; D gene uncertain. The CDR3 loop spans 12 amino acids. Trimming left V 4 bases short and J 7 bases short, with 11 bases between. CDR1 and CDR2 from the germline V gene are MNHEY and SMNVEV (reference sequence). The DNA for the CDR3 is TGTGCCAGCAGTTCCCCCTTCGAAGAGCAGTACTTC. This gives the protein CASSSPFEEQYF.

The rearrangement links TRBV30 to TRBJ2-7; unclear D gene. CDR1 is GTSNPN and CDR2 is SVGIG in the germline V gene (reference sequence). Trimming removed 2 bases from V and 3 bases from J, with 5 bases in between. The CDR3 is made up of 11 amino acids. In DNA form, the CDR3 reads TGTGCCTGGAGTTATAGCTACGAGCAGTACTTC. Translation: CAWSYSYEQYF.

This chain connects TRBV6-1 to TRBJ2-1; unclear D gene. CDR1 is MNHNS and CDR2 is SASEGT in the germline V gene. Trimming stripped 6 bases from V and 6 bases from J, with 12 bases between. CDR3 size: 13 residues. CDR3 amino acids: CASRAQDLNEQFF. The CDR3 nucleotides are TGTGCCAGCAGGGCCCAGGACCTCAATGAGCAGTTCTTC.

This chain connects TRBV5-4 to TRBJ1-1, with TRBD1 identical over 9 bases. CDR3 length equals 15 residues. The junction had 11 bases not matched to a gene; V was cut back by 4 bases and J by 7 bases. Germline V gene sequence: CDR1 SGHNT, CDR2 YYREEE (reference sequence). CDR3 coding DNA: TGTGCCAGCAGCCCCCCCCCACAGGGGGCGGTTGAAGCTTTCTTT. Its translation is CASSPPPQGAVEAFF. The full variable domain, rest sourced from reference TRBV5-4 and TRBJ1-1, is ETGVTQSPTHLIKTRGQQVTLRCSSQSGHNTVSWYQQALGQGPQFIFQYYREEENGRGNFPPRFSGLQFPNYSSELNVNALELDDSALYLCASSPPPQGAVEAFFGQGTRLTVV.

This sequence joins TRBV10-2 and TRBJ2-1, with TRBD2 matching 12 bases. CDR1 WSHSY and CDR2 SAAADI come from the germline V gene. The CDR3 sequence is 17 residues long. V shed 3 bases, J shed 7 bases, and the junction held 10 bases outside the gene matches. CDR3 DNA sequence: TGCGCCAGCAGTGAAGGGTGGGCTAGCGGGAGGGTTAATGAGCAGTTCTTC. Protein: CASSEGWASGRVNEQFF.

This chain connects TRBV5-1 to TRBJ1-4; 9 positions match TRBD1. The V segment lost 0 bases and the J segment 7 bases; nucleotides outside the gene matches: 4. The germline V gene encodes CDR1 SGHRS and CDR2 YFSETQ. The CDR3 runs to 15 residues. The CDR3 sequence: CASSLEGTGIEKLFF. The CDR3 nucleotides are TGCGCCAGCAGCTTGGAAGGGACAGGGATTGAAAAACTGTTTTTT.

The chain employs TRBV19 and TRBJ2-3; tentatively, D is TRBD2 (6 bases). Per the germline V gene, CDR1 is LNHDA and CDR2 is SQIVND (reference sequence). V dropped 5 bases and J dropped 3 bases, with 18 bases sitting between them. The CDR3 is made up of 16 amino acids. CDR3 amino acids: CASSSGQRRVTDTQYF. For the CDR3, the DNA is TGTGCCAGTAGTTCGGGGCAAAGGAGGGTGACAGATACGCAGTATTTT.

V gene TRBV5-4 combines with J gene TRBJ1-2; the match to TRBD1 covers 10 bases. Germline-derived CDR1 and CDR2 are SGHNT and YYREEE (reference sequence). This CDR3 spans 16 amino acids. With V trimmed by 3 bases and J by 5 bases, 10 bases remained unmatched. CDR3 protein: CASSYDPGQGMYGYTF. CDR3 in DNA: TGTGCCAGCAGCTACGACCCGGGACAGGGGATGTATGGCTACACCTTC.

This chain's CDR3 is CASSFNSQNTEAFF. DNA of the CDR3: TGCGCCAGCAGCTTTAACAGCCAGAACACTGAAGCTTTCTTT. This chain uses TRBV5-1 with TRBJ1-1; D not resolved. V lost 2 bases to trimming and J lost 1 base, with 9 bases between them. The CDR3 length is 14 residues. In germline, CDR1 is SGHRS, CDR2 YFSETQ.

This rearrangement joins TRBV5-1 to TRBJ2-1; 12 bases map to TRBD1. CDR1 and CDR2 from the germline V gene are SGHRS and YFSETQ. Trimming cost V 1 base and J 1 base; bases outside gene matches: 12. This CDR3 comprises 20 residues. In DNA form, the CDR3 reads TGCGCCAGCAGCTTGCTACGGGGACAGGGGGCAACTCGGTCCTACAATGAGCAGTTCTTC. It encodes CASSLLRGQGATRSYNEQFF. The full variable domain, completed using reference TRBV5-1 and TRBJ2-1, is KAGVTQTPRYLIKTRGQQVTLSCSPISGHRSVSWYQQTPGQGLQFLFEYFSETQRNKGNFPGRFSGRQFSNSRSEMNVSTLELGDSALYLCASSLLRGQGATRSYNEQFFGPGTRLTVL.

The rearrangement uses TRBV7-3 and TRBJ2-7; no clear D. Deletions cut 2 bases from V and 4 bases from J, with 12 bases between. The CDR3 is made up of 14 amino acids. CDR1 and CDR2 (germline): SGHTA, FQGTGA. CDR3 sequence (DNA): TGTGCCAGCAGCTTATGTTTGACAAAGTACGAGCAGTACTTC. This gives the protein CASSLCLTKYEQYF.

The chain has TRBV7-2 and TRBJ2-7; maybe TRBD2 (5 bases). Germline V lookup: CDR1 SGHTA, CDR2 FQGNSA. The V end lost 5 bases, the J end lost 5 bases, and 10 bases lay between the germline ends. The CDR3 length is 12 residues. As DNA, the CDR3 is TGTGCCAGCAGCCGAGCGGCCCACGAGCAGTACTTC. It yields the protein CASSRAAHEQYF.

The chain recombines TRBV28 with TRBJ2-1, with 12 bases identical to TRBD2. V shed 6 bases, J shed 10 bases, and the junction held 7 bases outside the gene matches. The CDR3 is made up of 14 amino acids. Germline CDR1 reads MDHEN; CDR2 reads SYDVKM. The CDR3 sequence is CASRSSGGAEEQFF. The CDR3 DNA reads TGTGCCAGCAGATCTAGCGGGGGGGCCGAAGAGCAGTTCTTC.

The CDR3 bases are TGTGCCAGCAGCCCTCGACCGGGACTAGCGTACAATGAGCAGTTCTTC. This translates into CASSPRPGLAYNEQFF. This chain links TRBV7-2 with TRBJ2-1, with 10 bases fitting TRBD2. CDR1 SGHTA and CDR2 FQGNSA come from the germline V gene. V shed 5 bases and J 4 bases; nucleotides not matched to a gene: 8. The CDR3 is 16 amino acids.

The chain uses TRBV6-4 and TRBJ2-1; the match to TRBD2 covers 10 bases. Germline V gives CDR1 MRHNA, CDR2 SNTAGT. CDR3 length: 16 amino acids. The V gene end was trimmed by 2 bases and the J gene end by 4 bases; junction bases not matched to a gene: 5. CDR3 DNA sequence: TGTGCCAGCAGTGACACCGGGACTAGCGCATACAATGAGCAGTTCTTC. It is translated as CASSDTGTSAYNEQFF.

This chain uses TRBV15 with TRBJ2-5; possibly TRBD1 for D (5 bases). The length of the CDR3 is 15 residues. V lost 6 bases, J lost 1 base, and 15 bases lay in between. Per the germline V gene, CDR1 is LNHNV and CDR2 is YYDKDF (reference sequence). The CDR3 spells CATSSRANSQETQYF. CDR3 DNA: TGTGCCACCAGTAGCAGGGCGAACTCCCAAGAGACCCAGTACTTC.